These 22 T cell receptor beta chains share one sample of origin, sequenced in a study of blood T cell repertoires in COVID-19. Produced via immunoSEQ multiplex PCR; TCRdb's table is partial and in-frame only. This repertoire shows about 180,000 clones, 80% to 90% found once; its top ten account for approximately 10%. The material sequenced was peripheral blood. These receptors came from a human donor with active or convalescent COVID-19. The donor label of this sample is uncertain.

This clone has more than one count but fewer than ten. The chain carries TRBV7-7 and TRBJ2-1, with 10 bases fitting TRBD2. Per germline, CDR1 SSHAT and CDR2 FNYEAQ (reference sequence). The CDR3 totals 15 residues. V was clipped by 2 bases and J by 5 bases; unmatched bases: 3. The CDR3 sequence is CASSLKRGGNNEQFF. CDR3 DNA sequence: TGTGCCAGCAGCTTAAAGCGGGGGGGAAACAATGAGCAGTTCTTC.

This clone has more than one count but fewer than ten. This chain connects TRBV2 to TRBJ2-3; 11 bases line up with TRBD2. This CDR3 is built from 15 residues. Trimming removed 4 bases from V and 9 bases from J; junction bases left unmatched: 9. CDR1 SNHLY and CDR2 FYNNEI come from the germline V gene. The CDR3 is CASSGRSGGAETQYF. For the CDR3, the DNA is TGTGCCAGCAGTGGACGTAGCGGGGGGGCCGAGACGCAGTATTTT.

CDR3 sequence: CASSLEPAGATDTQYF. CDR3 in DNA: TGTGCCAGCAGCTTAGAACCAGCGGGAGCCACAGATACGCAGTATTTT. V and J are TRBV11-2 and TRBJ2-3; TRBD2 matches at 8 bases. CDR3 size: 16 residues. V shed 0 bases and J 2 bases; nucleotides not matched to a gene: 4. CDR1 SGHAT and CDR2 FQNNGV come from the germline V gene.

The count of this clone is one. The chain recombines TRBV7-9 with TRBJ1-4, with D possibly TRBD1 on 5 matching bases. CDR1 is SEHNR, CDR2 FQNEAQ, per germline (reference sequence). The CDR3 is 15 amino acids. V was shortened by 3 bases and J by 7 bases, with 15 bases between the two germline ends. The CDR3 loop is CASSLAQVSSEKLFF. For the CDR3, the DNA is TGTGCCAGCAGCTTGGCACAGGTTTCGAGTGAAAAACTGTTTTTT.

The chain is built from TRBV7-9 and TRBJ1-4, with D maybe TRBD1 (6 bases). Per the germline V gene, CDR1 is SEHNR and CDR2 is FQNEAQ (reference sequence). The CDR3 covers 16 residues. V lost 4 bases and J 5 bases, leaving 17 bases between the germline ends. This chain's CDR3 is CASSYGSDRLNEKLFF. CDR3 DNA: TGTGCCAGCAGCTACGGTTCGGACAGATTAAATGAAAAACTGTTTTTT.

The CDR3 reads CASSLDRNQPQHF. The CDR3 DNA is TGTGCCAGCAGCTTAGACAGGAATCAGCCCCAGCATTTT. The chain carries TRBV7-2 and TRBJ1-5, with D maybe TRBD1 (5 bases). Looked up from germline, CDR1 is SGHTA and CDR2 is FQGNSA. V shed 1 base and J shed 4 bases, with 5 bases lying between them. The CDR3 loop spans 13 amino acids.

J is TRBJ2-7 and V is TRBV4-1; 7 bases agree with TRBD2. Germline-derived CDR1 and CDR2 are MGHRA and YSYEKL. The CDR3 is made up of 16 amino acids. J was trimmed by 4 bases and V by 5 bases; bases with no gene match: 14. The CDR3 nucleotides read TGCGCCAGCAGCGAATTCCCCAAAGGGAGGGAATACGAGCAGTACTTC. Its translation is CASSEFPKGREYEQYF.

CDR3 DNA sequence: TGTGCCACCAGCTGGGGGGGGCCCATGAACACTGAAGCTTTCTTT. Its translation: CATSWGGPMNTEAFF. This sequence joins TRBV15 and TRBJ1-1, with D maybe TRBD1 (6 bases). This CDR3 spans 15 amino acids. The V gene lost 5 bases and the J gene lost 0 bases, with 13 bases spanning the gap. Germline V gene lookup returns CDR1 LNHNV and CDR2 YYDKDF (reference sequence).

V usage is TRBV3-1 (or the pseudogene TRBV3-2) and J usage is TRBJ2-1; 10 bases match TRBD2. The V gene's germline CDR1 is LGHDT and CDR2 YNNKEL (reference sequence). The CDR3 has 15 residues. V trimming: 8 bases; J trimming: 6 bases; junction bases outside the gene matches: 10. DNA of the CDR3: TGTGCCAGCCAGAAAGCGGGAGGGCCTGGCAATGAGCAGTTCTTC. It specifies CASQKAGGPGNEQFF.

Concerning this clone itself: Other DNA sequences in the sample encode the same CDR3. V gene TRBV7-2 combines with J gene TRBJ1-1; 7 nucleotides match TRBD1. Trimming removed 1 base from V and 2 bases from J; junction bases left unmatched: 1. The CDR3 consists of 14 residues. Germline V lookup: CDR1 SGHTA, CDR2 FQGNSA. The CDR3 nucleotides are TGTGCCAGCAGCTTAGGACAGGGAAACACTGAAGCTTTCTTT. Its translation is CASSLGQGNTEAFF.

This chain links TRBV11-3 with TRBJ2-7; D might be TRBD1 (5 bases). CDR3 length: 14 residues. The V gene lost 5 bases and the J gene lost 3 bases, with 14 bases spanning the gap. Germline assignment: CDR1 SGHNT and CDR2 YENEEA. Written as DNA, the CDR3 is TGTGCCAGCAGCGCATCTGGGGCAGTCTACGAGCAGTACTTC. As protein: CASSASGAVYEQYF.

CDR3 sequence (DNA): TGTGCCAGTAGCACCTCGGGGGGGGAATGGTGGACTAATGAAAAACTGTTTTTT. Encoded protein: CASSTSGGEWWTNEKLFF. V usage is TRBV19 and J usage is TRBJ1-4; a possible D gene is TRBD1 (5 bases). CDR1 is LNHDA, CDR2 SQIVND, per germline (reference sequence). The CDR3 has 18 residues. The V end lost 6 bases, the J end lost 2 bases, and 22 bases lay between the germline ends.

The chain has TRBV6-5 and TRBJ2-1; D gene unclear. The CDR3 has 13 residues. The V end lost 8 bases, the J end lost 4 bases, and 12 bases lay between the germline ends. Germline lookup yields CDR1 MNHEY and CDR2 SVGAGI. For the CDR3, the DNA is TGTGCCAGCGGTAGCTACCTTTACAATGAGCAGTTCTTC. Protein: CASGSYLYNEQFF.

The chain recombines TRBV6-2 or TRBV6-3 with TRBJ1-1; D is perhaps TRBD1 (5 bases). The CDR3 covers 14 residues. Trimming took 4 bases from V and 0 from J, leaving 9 bases between them. From germline, CDR1 is MNHEY and CDR2 SVGEGT. Here the CDR3 DNA reads TGTGCCAGCAGTTCCGACAGCATGAACACTGAAGCTTTCTTT. Its protein is CASSSDSMNTEAFF.

The chain employs TRBV6-5 and TRBJ1-5; TRBD1 aligns across 7 bases. The CDR3 is 15 amino acids. The V gene's germline CDR1 is MNHEY and CDR2 SVGAGI. Germline trimming cut 6 bases from V and 5 bases from J; bases unmatched to any gene: 10. CDR3 residues: CASRLARDSHQPQHF. As DNA, the CDR3 is TGTGCCAGCAGATTAGCCCGGGACAGTCATCAGCCCCAGCATTTT.

The chain recombines TRBV4-1 with TRBJ2-6; D perhaps matches TRBD1 (6 bases). CDR3 length equals 18 residues. Germline CDR1 MGHRA, CDR2 YSYEKL. V shed 0 bases and J shed 0 bases, with 12 bases lying between them. This CDR3 reads CASSQDRGGTSGANVLTF. DNA for the CDR3: TGCGCCAGCAGCCAAGACAGGGGCGGTACCTCTGGGGCCAACGTCCTGACTTTC.

The V gene is TRBV12-5, the J gene TRBJ2-2; 7 nucleotides match TRBD2. This CDR3 contains 17 residues. The J segment lost 6 bases and the V segment lost 0 bases, leaving 10 bases of the junction unmatched. Looked up from germline, CDR1 is LGHNT and CDR2 is FRNRAP. The CDR3 is CASGLVLGGSSAGELFF. The CDR3 nucleotides read TGTGCTAGTGGTTTGGTATTGGGCGGGAGCAGCGCCGGGGAGCTGTTTTTT. Drawing the rest from reference TRBV12-5 and TRBJ2-2, the complete variable domain is DARVTQTPRHKVTEMGQEVTMRCQPILGHNTVFWYRQTMMQGLELLAYFRNRAPLDDSGMPKDRFSAEMPDATLATLKIQPSEPRDSAVYFCASGLVLGGSSAGELFFGEGSRLTVL.

The table lists this clone with a count of one. The genes are TRBV20-1 and TRBJ1-1; D uncertain. Trimming removed 4 bases from V and 10 bases from J, with 10 bases in between. Looked up from germline, CDR1 is DFQATT and CDR2 is SNEGSKA (reference sequence). The CDR3 is made up of 10 amino acids. The CDR3 DNA follows: TGCAGTGCTACCGGACTGGTAGCTTTCTTT. Protein sequence: CSATGLVAFF.

V is TRBV21-1 and J is TRBJ2-1; TRBD1 was called by the table and not checked on the DNA. TRBV21-1 is assigned pseudogene status. This CDR3 is 17 amino acids long. The CDR3 DNA is TGTGCCAGCAGCCAACCTCCAGGGCCCCCCCGCTACAATGAGCAGTTCTTC. This translates into CASSQPPGPPRYNEQFF.

The rearrangement uses TRBV4-3 and TRBJ2-5; 7 bases agree with TRBD2. Per the germline V gene, CDR1 is LGHNA and CDR2 is YSLEER. This CDR3 is 15 amino acids long. Germline trimming cut 0 bases from V and 3 bases from J; bases unmatched to any gene: 4. The CDR3 loop is CASSQEASGKETQYF. In nucleotides, the CDR3 is TGCGCCAGCAGCCAAGAGGCTAGCGGAAAAGAGACCCAGTACTTC.

This sequence joins TRBV10-3 and TRBJ2-5; tentative D call: TRBD2 (5 bases). This CDR3 region has 14 residues. The V gene lost 10 bases and the J gene lost 0 bases, with 15 bases spanning the gap. Germline CDR1 ENHRY, CDR2 SYGVKD. The DNA for the CDR3 is TGTGCCACTCAGTGGAGGTCGGACCAAGAGACCCAGTACTTC. It codes for CATQWRSDQETQYF.

A remark on this clone: Given a much more abundant clone one base away, this may be a read error. The rearrangement joins TRBV5-1 to TRBJ2-2; D may be TRBD2 (5 bases). Trimming removed 0 bases from V and 0 bases from J, with 9 bases in between. Germline assignment: CDR1 SGHRS and CDR2 YFSETQ. The CDR3 consists of 16 residues. CDR3 amino acids: CASSLVRATNTGELFF. CDR3 bases: TGCGCCAGCAGCTTGGTGAGGGCTACGAACACCGGGGAGCTGTTTTTT.